These T cell receptor beta chains were read from a single sample in a study of T cells expressing NK-cell markers. TCRdb re-called the 5' RACE reads and gives one entry per CDR3 protein, without DNA. The sample has just under 7,500 distinct CDR3 sequences; the top ten hold around 60%. The sequenced material came from blood T cells: a sorted CD56 or NKG2C T cell subset, CD4+ or CD8+ T cells, or bulk PBMC T cells (not recorded which). Receptors were obtained from a man between 18 and 69 years old in good health. CDR3s include the opening cysteine and the closing phenylalanine or tryptophan. Only part of the rows carry a size: once, few, many, or a class if the clone is expanded.

CDR3 protein: CASSYSGGAKEDEQYF
clone size: .
V gene: TRBV6-8
J gene: TRBJ2-7

CDR3 protein: CATSRDQRGGDIQYF
clone size: .
V gene: TRBV15
J gene: TRBJ2-4

CDR3 protein: CASSQDSASGGNEQFF
clone size: .
V gene: TRBV4-2
J gene: TRBJ2-1

CDR3 protein: CASSQDSRTGLETQYF
clone size: .
V gene: TRBV3-1
J gene: TRBJ2-5

CDR3 protein: CASSETASNSPLHF
clone size: .
V gene: TRBV6-4
J gene: TRBJ1-6

CDR3 protein: CASSSHGQGLGSPLHF
clone size: medium-sized
V gene: TRBV7-2
J gene: TRBJ1-6

CDR3 protein: CASSLAGGLADTQYF
clone size: .
V gene: TRBV7-3
J gene: TRBJ2-3

CDR3 protein: CSALDGTEHQPQHF
clone size: .
V gene: TRBV20-1
J gene: TRBJ1-5

CDR3 protein: CAIAETELNTEAFF
clone size: .
V gene: TRBV28
J gene: TRBJ1-1

CDR3 protein: CASSFGAEENSNQPQHF
clone size: .
V gene: TRBV28
J gene: TRBJ1-5

CDR3 protein: CASSALAGGSETQYF
clone size: .
V gene: TRBV6-1
J gene: TRBJ2-5

CDR3 protein: CSARGTNYGYTF
clone size: .
V gene: TRBV20-1
J gene: TRBJ1-2

CDR3 protein: CASSWLPGTSREKNIQYF
clone size: .
V gene: TRBV5-1
J gene: TRBJ2-4

CDR3 protein: CASSLSLAGVGRWNEQFF
clone size: .
V gene: TRBV7-6
J gene: TRBJ2-1

CDR3 protein: CSARSWDVSYEQYF
clone size: .
V gene: TRBV20-1
J gene: TRBJ2-7

CDR3 protein: CASSERGGAPDTQYF
clone size: .
V gene: TRBV6-4
J gene: TRBJ2-3

CDR3 protein: CASLGLAGGPDTQYF
clone size: .
V gene: TRBV6-1
J gene: TRBJ2-3

CDR3 protein: CASSLVGETQYF
clone size: .
V gene: TRBV7-9
J gene: TRBJ2-5

CDR3 protein: CASSSAESSGASYEQYF
clone size: .
V gene: TRBV6-5
J gene: TRBJ2-7

CDR3 protein: CSASFYNNEQFF
clone size: .
V gene: TRBV20-1
J gene: TRBJ2-1

CDR3 protein: CSARDPGLAGPPEEQYF
clone size: .
V gene: TRBV20-1
J gene: TRBJ2-7

CDR3 protein: CASSQDGAGGLYNEQFF
clone size: .
V gene: TRBV4-2
J gene: TRBJ2-1

CDR3 protein: CASSLVGSGQSSYEQYF
clone size: .
V gene: TRBV5-1
J gene: TRBJ2-7

CDR3 protein: CSAYRDRESSYEQYF
clone size: .
V gene: TRBV20-1
J gene: TRBJ2-7

CDR3 protein: CASSEIGSGGETQYF
clone size: .
V gene: TRBV6-1
J gene: TRBJ2-3

CDR3 protein: CASIVGAGSYGNTIYF
clone size: .
V gene: TRBV2
J gene: TRBJ1-3